The source of this TCR beta chain is a study of T-cell reconstitution after alpha-beta-depleted transplantation in children. This clonotype was seen a few times. The library targeted TCRbeta and was prepared with unique molecular identifiers. In TCRdb, the PCR reads were re-called with MiXCR into one record per CDR3 protein. The table records some 600,000 distinct CDR3 sequences, approximately 17% of them present only once. Sequencing used PBMCs from the stem cell graft donor, obtained from the stem cell graft. The sequence was collected from a human donor who donated a stem cell graft to a child with acute myeloid leukemia.

The CDR3: CASSITGAGANVLTF. CDR3 DNA sequence: TGTGCCAGCAGCATTACAGGGGCTGGGGCCAACGTCCTGACTTTC. This chain links TRBV11-2 with TRBJ2-6; TRBD1 aligns across 7 bases. V lost 5 bases to trimming and J lost 2 bases; unmatched junction nucleotides: 3. CDR3 length: 15 amino acids. Per germline, CDR1 SGHAT and CDR2 FQNNGV.